These T cell receptor beta chains were read from a single sample in a study of STAT3 mutations in large granular lymphocyte leukemia. Data came from immunoSEQ multiplex PCR; TCRdb stores just in-frame clones and leaves some out. Of about 24,000 clones in the sample, roughly 93% were seen once. Input material: peripheral blood mononuclear cells. Receptors were obtained from a man between 35 and 55 years old with T-cell large granular lymphocyte leukemia. Some clones in this sample may be carry-over from other donors' samples. CDR3s include the opening cysteine and the closing phenylalanine or tryptophan. D genes are given only for firm matches. A row's size may be missing; if present it is once, few, many or a size class.

d_gene: -; j_gene: TRBJ2-3; abundance: once; v_gene: TRBV5-6; CDR3nt: TGTGCCAGCCGCCGAAGGGGGGCCCCCTCCGCTACGCAGTATTTT; CDR3aa: CASRRRGAPSATQYF
d_gene: -; j_gene: TRBJ1-5; abundance: -; v_gene: TRBV7-2; CDR3nt: TGTGCCAGCAGCTTAGTTAAAGCTAGCAATCAGCCCCAGCATTTT; CDR3aa: CASSLVKASNQPQHF
d_gene: TRBD1; j_gene: TRBJ1-3; abundance: once; v_gene: TRBV28; CDR3nt: TGTGCCAGCAGGGCCGGGACAGCTGGAAACACCATATATTTT; CDR3aa: CASRAGTAGNTIYF
d_gene: TRBD1; j_gene: TRBJ1-1; abundance: once; v_gene: TRBV30; CDR3nt: TGTGCCTGGAGGAACAGGGGGCGGTTTGGTAACACTGAAGCTTTCTTT; CDR3aa: CAWRNRGRFGNTEAFF
d_gene: -; j_gene: TRBJ2-7; abundance: -; v_gene: TRBV5-1; CDR3nt: TGCGCCAGCAAACACGGGACGGTTGAAACCTACGAGCAGTACTTC; CDR3aa: CASKHGTVETYEQYF
d_gene: -; j_gene: TRBJ2-1; abundance: -; v_gene: TRBV5-1; CDR3nt: TGCGCCAGCAGCTTTGTCACGGGCTCCTACAATGAGCAGTTCTTC; CDR3aa: CASSFVTGSYNEQFF
d_gene: TRBD1; j_gene: TRBJ2-1; abundance: -; v_gene: TRBV5-4; CDR3nt: TGTGCCAGCAGCATCGGACAGGGGAGCTCCTACAATGAGCAGTTCTTC; CDR3aa: CASSIGQGSSYNEQFF
d_gene: -; j_gene: TRBJ1-4; abundance: -; v_gene: TRBV7-9; CDR3nt: TGTGCCAGCAGCTTGTCCGGGGCCGACCTTAAACTGTTTTTT; CDR3aa: CASSLSGADLKLFF
d_gene: TRBD2; j_gene: TRBJ2-5; abundance: -; v_gene: TRBV5-1; CDR3nt: TGCGCCAGCAGCTTGGGCGGCTTAGCGGGGGGGCGAGAGACCCAGTACTTC; CDR3aa: CASSLGGLAGGRETQYF
d_gene: TRBD1; j_gene: TRBJ1-2; abundance: -; v_gene: TRBV18; CDR3nt: TGTGCCAGCTCACCACAAGGCAGGGGGCACGGCTACACCTTC; CDR3aa: CASSPQGRGHGYTF
d_gene: -; j_gene: TRBJ1-4; abundance: -; v_gene: TRBV20-1; CDR3nt: TGCAGTGCTCCCCGGGGGGAAAAACTGTTTTTT; CDR3aa: CSAPRGEKLFF
d_gene: -; j_gene: TRBJ2-2; abundance: -; v_gene: TRBV5-4; CDR3nt: TGTGCCAGCAGCTTGGCTGCCAGGGAGCTGTTTTTT; CDR3aa: CASSLAARELFF
d_gene: -; j_gene: TRBJ1-6; abundance: -; v_gene: TRBV13; CDR3nt: TGTGCCAGCAGTTTACATAATTCACCCCTCCACTTT; CDR3aa: CASSLHNSPLHF
d_gene: -; j_gene: TRBJ2-7; abundance: once; v_gene: TRBV7-9; CDR3nt: TGTGCCAGCAGCTTAGATCAGGGGCGGATCGACGAGCAGTACTTC; CDR3aa: CASSLDQGRIDEQYF
d_gene: TRBD1; j_gene: TRBJ1-2; abundance: -; v_gene: TRBV11-2; CDR3nt: TGTGCCAGCAGCTCGATAGACAGGGTTCTGTATGGCTACACCTTC; CDR3aa: CASSSIDRVLYGYTF
d_gene: TRBD2; j_gene: TRBJ2-1; abundance: -; v_gene: TRBV14; CDR3nt: TGTGCCAGCAGTCTGGGGAGGGGAAATGAGCAGTTCTTC; CDR3aa: CASSLGRGNEQFF
d_gene: -; j_gene: TRBJ1-1; abundance: -; v_gene: TRBV28; CDR3nt: TGTGCCAGCAGAGACCCCGGGACGGTGAACACTGAAGCTTTCTTT; CDR3aa: CASRDPGTVNTEAFF
d_gene: -; j_gene: TRBJ2-6; abundance: once; v_gene: TRBV18; CDR3nt: TGTGCCAGCTCACCACAGGGACGGATCTTCTCTGGGGCCAACGTCCTGACTTTC; CDR3aa: CASSPQGRIFSGANVLTF